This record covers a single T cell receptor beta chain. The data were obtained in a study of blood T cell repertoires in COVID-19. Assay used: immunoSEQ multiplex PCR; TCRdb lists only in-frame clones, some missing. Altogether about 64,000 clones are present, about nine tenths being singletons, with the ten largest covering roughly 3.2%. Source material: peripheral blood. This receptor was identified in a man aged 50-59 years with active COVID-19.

For the CDR3, the DNA is TGTGCCAGCAGTAGCCTAGCGGTATCTGGCACTGAAGCTTTCTTT. This encodes CASSSLAVSGTEAFF. This rearrangement joins TRBV6-5 to TRBJ1-1; D is unresolved. The V gene's germline CDR1 is MNHEY and CDR2 SVGAGI. V dropped 5 bases and J dropped 4 bases, with 17 bases sitting between them. The CDR3 runs to 15 residues.